Listed below are T cell receptor beta chains from one sample, sequenced in a study of blood T cell repertoires in COVID-19. The assay was immunoSEQ multiplex PCR, and TCRdb's table has in-frame clones only and misses some. The sample lists around 63,000 clones, 85% to 90% occurring once. The sequencing input was peripheral blood. The receptors derive from a woman aged 55-75 years with COVID-19, enrolled during active disease. CDR3s include the opening cysteine and the closing phenylalanine or tryptophan. Fields, in order: D gene, clone size, V gene, J gene, CDR3 protein, CDR3 DNA. The D gene is left open where the match is weak. Rows give clone size only sometimes, using once, few, many, or a class for an expanded clone.

TRBD1,-,TRBV7-8,TRBJ2-7,CASSFKTGQTYEQYF,TGTGCCAGCAGCTTTAAGACAGGGCAAACCTACGAGCAGTACTTC
-,-,TRBV9,TRBJ1-6,CASSVVGGSNSPLHF,TGTGCCAGCAGCGTAGTGGGGGGGTCGAATTCACCCCTCCACTTT
-,-,TRBV2,TRBJ1-2,CASGGETTHSYTF,TGTGCCAGCGGGGGCGAGACGACGCATAGCTACACCTTC
TRBD2,-,TRBV19,TRBJ2-7,CASSMRGLAGVSREQYF,TGTGCCAGTAGTATGAGAGGTCTAGCGGGAGTAAGTCGTGAGCAGTACTTC
-,-,TRBV4-2,TRBJ1-2,CASSQPGRTDFGYTF,TGTGCCAGCAGCCAACCGGGACGGACAGACTTCGGCTACACCTTC
-,-,TRBV30,TRBJ1-4,CAWSPGSDEKLFF,TGTGCCTGGAGCCCGGGATCGGATGAAAAACTGTTTTTT
-,-,TRBV3-1/TRBV3-2,TRBJ2-6,CASSQSTGPSSGANVLTF,TGTGCCAGCAGCCAATCGACAGGACCGAGCTCTGGGGCCAACGTCCTGACTTTC
-,-,TRBV6-2/TRBV6-3,TRBJ1-2,CASSWGANYGYTF,TGTGCCAGCAGCTGGGGAGCTAACTATGGCTACACCTTC
-,-,TRBV30,TRBJ1-6,CAWSVGGSYNSPLHF,TGTGCCTGGAGCGTGGGGGGGTCCTATAATTCACCCCTCCACTTT
-,-,TRBV5-1,TRBJ1-1,CASRTTGQTNTEAFF,TGCGCCAGCAGAACGACCGGACAGACGAACACTGAAGCTTTCTTT
TRBD2,-,TRBV6-6,TRBJ2-7,CASRPGTRDEQYF,TGTGCCAGCAGACCCGGGACTAGAGACGAGCAGTACTTC
-,-,TRBV7-2,TRBJ2-7,CASSLGPSSPRSEQYF,TGTGCCAGCAGCTTAGGTCCCTCGTCTCCACGGAGCGAGCAGTACTTC
-,once,TRBV19,TRBJ1-1,CASSIGRGNTEAFF,TGTGCCAGTAGTATAGGCCGGGGAAACACTGAAGCTTTCTTT
TRBD1,-,TRBV24-1,TRBJ1-5,CATSDSGQGPQPQHF,TGTGCCACCAGTGACAGCGGACAGGGGCCTCAGCCCCAGCATTTT
-,-,TRBV30,TRBJ1-2,CAWVGEGSGGYTF,TGTGCCTGGGTGGGTGAGGGGAGCGGGGGCTACACCTTC
-,-,TRBV2,TRBJ1-1,CASSLDAGTEAFF,TGTGCCAGCAGTTTAGACGCGGGCACTGAAGCTTTCTTT
-,-,TRBV5-5,TRBJ1-2,CASSLVPVIEEGYTF,TGTGCCAGCAGCTTGGTCCCGGTTATAGAGGAAGGCTACACCTTC
-,-,TRBV6-6,TRBJ1-1,CASSYGGLGAFF,TGTGCCAGCAGTTACGGGGGCCTCGGAGCTTTCTTT
TRBD1,-,TRBV11-3,TRBJ2-5,CASSSRQGQETQYF,TGTGCCAGCAGCTCCCGACAGGGACAAGAGACCCAGTACTTC
TRBD1,once,TRBV5-6,TRBJ1-4,CASSFYSQGRTNEKLFF,TGTGCCAGCAGCTTTTATTCACAGGGGAGGACTAATGAAAAACTGTTTTTT
TRBD2,-,TRBV9,TRBJ2-1,CASSGGPGTSGHEQFF,TGTGCCAGCAGCGGGGGGCCGGGGACTAGCGGACACGAGCAGTTCTTC
TRBD2,once,TRBV4-2,TRBJ2-7,CASSFRGGRAAEQYF,TGTGCCAGCAGCTTCCGGGGCGGGAGGGCCGCCGAGCAGTACTTC
TRBD1,-,TRBV4-1,TRBJ2-3,CASSQDLGPGQPTDTQYF,TGCGCCAGCAGCCAAGATCTGGGTCCGGGACAGCCCACAGATACGCAGTATTTT
TRBD1,-,TRBV4-1,TRBJ1-3,CASSQEPGGGGNTIYF,TGCGCCAGCAGCCAGGAACCAGGGGGTGGAGGAAACACCATATATTTT
TRBD1,-,TRBV28,TRBJ2-4,CASSTGQDLAKNIQYF,TGTGCCAGCAGTACCGGACAGGATTTAGCCAAAAACATTCAGTACTTC
-,-,TRBV27,TRBJ1-1,CASSLRMNTEAFF,TGTGCCAGCAGTCTCAGAATGAACACTGAAGCTTTCTTT
-,-,TRBV5-6,TRBJ2-2,CASSWARKGGTGELFF,TGTGCCAGCAGCTGGGCCAGGAAAGGGGGCACCGGGGAGCTGTTTTTT
TRBD2,-,TRBV5-1,TRBJ2-7,CASSLVFNGLASEQYF,TGCGCCAGCAGCTTGGTGTTTAATGGACTAGCATCCGAGCAGTACTTC